This TCR beta chain was identified during a study of blood T cell repertoires in COVID-19. Study as a whole: Acute and convalescent COVID-19 samples came from the United States, Italy and Spain. PBMCs, B-cell-depleted T cells, or T cells were the source of the cDNA or gDNA that made up the material.

Enrolled during active infection, Seattle patients were then followed longitudinally. Under the authors' procedure: Estimation of nucleated cell counts relied on the amplification of reference gene primers. Assay used: immunoSEQ multiplex PCR; TCRdb lists only in-frame clones, some missing. V and J calls and clone size come straight from that table; D and trimming were deduced from the DNA. The table has some 260,000 clones, over 75% seen once. This TCR was recovered from a woman aged 70 to 79 with COVID-19, enrolled during active disease. The sample consisted of peripheral blood.

CDR3 nucleotide sequence: TGTGCCAGCAGCTTAACGGGGCAGAGGGAGGGCGACTACGAGCAGTACTTC. This translates into CASSLTGQREGDYEQYF. The chain couples TRBV7-3 to TRBJ2-7, with TRBD2 identical over 7 bases. The CDR3 is 17 residues long. V lost 0 bases and J lost 3; bases outside the gene matches: 11. Germline CDR1 is SGHTA and CDR2 is FQGTGA.